The sample holds one count of the clone carrying this T cell receptor (beta chain). Its antigen is not known. The ends were cut back, 3 bases at V and 5 bases at J, with 4 bases in the middle. Germline assignment: CDR1 SGHAT and CDR2 FQDESV (reference sequence). The CDR3 extends over 12 amino acids. This sample was included in a study of post-analysis software for immune sequencing data. On the study more broadly: Secondary progressive, relapsing-remitting and progressive-relapsing multiple sclerosis were among the included disease courses.

Regarding the study as a whole: Significantly lower normalized Chao1 diversity was seen in multiple sclerosis patients than in controls. TRBV5-6, TRBV5-1 and TRBV20-1 were among a handful of TRBV segments more frequent in patients than controls.

TCR beta cDNA libraries included unique molecular identifiers. One entry per CDR3 protein results from TCRdb running MiXCR on the PCR reads. The sample holds hundreds of thousands of distinct CDR3 sequences, about 40% seen once. The clonotype was recovered from a girl aged 10 to 17 with multiple sclerosis. The chain combines TRBV11-1 with TRBJ2-2; the D is unclear. Sequenced sample: blood. The CDR3 DNA follows: TGTGCCAGCAGCTTTGGTACCGGGGAGCTGTTTTTT. Its protein is CASSFGTGELFF.